This T cell receptor beta chain is from a study of read filtering for tumor transcriptome and immune sequencing. In the study overall: Among patients, some 17 were male and around 13 female, aged about 45 to 85 (mean around 66).

This clonotype has a count of ten or more. Molecular barcoded adaptors covering alpha/delta and beta/gamma chains were used on about 390 ng RNA. MiXCR was run by TCRdb on the reads, yielding one entry per CDR3 protein. The repertoire includes approximately 140,000 distinct CDR3 sequences, about 12% of them detected once, and just under 8.5% sits in the top ten. The sequenced sample was a population of CD138-negative cells sorted from bone marrow. The TCR sequence derives from a donor over 35 with multiple myeloma.

In DNA form, the CDR3 reads TGTGCCAGCAGTCGCGAAGACAGGAGCTCCTACGAGCAGTACTTC. Its translation: CASSREDRSSYEQYF. The chain links TRBV6-6 to TRBJ2-7, with a possible D match to TRBD1 (6 bases). CDR1 and CDR2 from the germline V gene are MNHNY and SVGAGI (reference sequence). This CDR3 contains 15 residues. V was pared by 5 bases and J by 0 bases, with 14 bases between.